A single sample gave rise to the 26 T cell receptor beta chains below, sequenced in a study of blood T cell repertoires in COVID-19 (dated by TCRdb to about 2020). Libraries came from the immunoSEQ multiplex PCR assay. TCRdb mirrors the immuneACCESS table, restricted to in-frame sequences. Some clones are absent from its copies; in checked studies, under half trace to an unresolved V gene, and the reason for the others is unknown. This sample lists 300,000 to 450,000 clones; about nine tenths were detected once. Jointly, the top ten make up 3.5% to 4% of the sample. Specimen: peripheral blood. The receptors here all came from a woman aged 55-70 years with COVID-19, enrolled during active disease.

V gene TRBV9 combines with J gene TRBJ1-1; 10 bases are shared with TRBD1. The CDR3 is 15 amino acids. Germline CDR1 is SGDLS and CDR2 is YYNGEE. The V gene end was trimmed by 2 bases and the J gene end by 3 bases; junction bases not matched to a gene: 4. As DNA, the CDR3 is TGTGCCAGCAGCGTTCGGGACAGGGGCTACACTGAAGCTTTCTTT. Residues: CASSVRDRGYTEAFF. Full variable domain (remainder filled in from reference TRBV9 and TRBJ1-1): DSGVTQTPKHLITATGQRVTLRCSPRSGDLSVYWYQQSLDQGLQFLIQYYNGEERAKGNILERFSAQQFPDLHSELNLSSLELGDSALYFCASSVRDRGYTEAFFGQGTRLTVV.

This rearrangement joins TRBV18 to TRBJ1-1; D might be TRBD1 (5 bases). Germline loops: CDR1 KGHSH, CDR2 LQKENI. The CDR3 is 15 residues long. Trimming stripped 6 bases from V and 3 bases from J, with 17 bases between. CDR3 region: CASSEWGRGDTEAFF. The CDR3, as DNA: TGTGCCAGCTCCGAGTGGGGTCGGGGGGACACTGAAGCTTTCTTT.

The V and J genes are TRBV28 and TRBJ1-1; TRBD1 matches 7 bases. Losses at the gene ends were 2 bases for V and 0 bases for J; bases not matched to a gene: 6. CDR3 size: 16 residues. Germline V gene data show CDR1 as MDHEN and CDR2 as SYDVKM. The CDR3, as DNA: TGTGCCAGCAGTTTAAGGGCAGGGGGTATGAACACTGAAGCTTTCTTT. The encoded protein is CASSLRAGGMNTEAFF.

This clone was counted a few times. The gene calls are TRBV5-1 and TRBJ1-6; no definite D call. CDR1 is SGHRS, CDR2 YFSETQ, per germline. The V end was cut by 4 bases, the J end by 6 bases, with 17 bases between. CDR3 length: 16 residues. CDR3 region: CASSRTSGTLNSPLHF. DNA for the CDR3: TGCGCCAGCAGCCGTACCTCTGGCACCCTTAATTCACCCCTCCACTTT.

CDR3 sequence reads: CASSSIGTDTQYF. The CDR3 region has the DNA TGTGCCAGCAGTTCCATTGGCACAGATACGCAGTATTTT. The chain joins TRBV27 to TRBJ2-3; D unresolved. The CDR3 sequence is 13 residues long. Germline values: CDR1 MNHEY, CDR2 SMNVEV (reference sequence). With 4 bases removed from V and 1 base from J, the gap between germline ends came to 6 bases.

The chain joins TRBV7-8 to TRBJ1-2; no definite D call. Germline CDR1 and CDR2: SGHVS and FQNEAQ. The CDR3 has 14 residues. The ends were cut back, 0 bases at V and 5 bases at J, with 10 bases in the middle. The CDR3 spells CASSLAVAGYGYTF. The CDR3 DNA follows: TGTGCCAGCAGCTTAGCGGTGGCAGGATATGGCTACACCTTC.

CDR3: CASSLIGGPADTQYF. In DNA, the CDR3 is TGTGCCAGCAGCTTAATCGGGGGGCCAGCAGATACGCAGTATTTT. V gene TRBV11-2 combines with J gene TRBJ2-3; TRBD2 might be the D (7 bases). This CDR3 is 15 amino acids long. V lost 2 bases, J lost 4 bases, and 13 bases lay in between. CDR1 SGHAT and CDR2 FQNNGV come from the germline V gene.

V gene TRBV7-8 combines with J gene TRBJ2-1; TRBD2 matches 8 bases. CDR1 SGHVS and CDR2 FQNEAQ come from the germline V gene. This CDR3 region has 15 residues. The junction had 5 bases not matched to a gene; V was cut back by 2 bases and J by 5 bases. The CDR3 is CASSLPAGVHNEQFF. The DNA for the CDR3 is TGTGCCAGCAGCTTACCAGCGGGGGTCCACAATGAGCAGTTCTTC.

This clone came up once. The chain combines TRBV11-2 with TRBJ1-4, with TRBD1 identical over 11 bases. V was pared by 5 bases and J by 6 bases, with 8 bases of the junction left unmatched. Germline lookup yields CDR1 SGHAT and CDR2 FQNNGV. The CDR3 extends over 16 amino acids. This CDR3 is CASSNGQGARDEKLFF. The DNA for the CDR3 is TGTGCCAGCAGCAACGGACAGGGGGCTCGGGATGAAAAACTGTTTTTT.

The sample holds one count of this clone. V is TRBV6-2 or TRBV6-3 and J is TRBJ2-3; 12 positions agree with TRBD2. Germline CDR1 is MNHEY and CDR2 is SVGEGT. The ends lost 2 bases at V and 4 bases at J; junction bases unmatched: 7. CDR3 length: 17 residues. The CDR3 protein is CASSYPLAGGFADTQYF. For the CDR3, the DNA is TGTGCCAGCAGTTACCCCCTAGCGGGGGGGTTCGCAGATACGCAGTATTTT.

The rearrangement links TRBV14 to TRBJ1-4; D gene uncertain. CDR1 and CDR2 (germline): SGHDN, FVKESK. This CDR3 comprises 15 residues. V was trimmed by 1 base and J by 3 bases, leaving 9 bases between them. The CDR3 protein is CASSQGYSPNEKLFF. The CDR3 DNA reads TGTGCCAGCAGCCAAGGCTACAGTCCTAATGAAAAACTGTTTTTT.

The rearrangement uses TRBV5-6 and TRBJ2-5; the D gene is possibly TRBD2 (6 bases). Trimming cost V 4 bases and J 5 bases, with 6 bases left between them. CDR1 is SGHDT, CDR2 YYEEEE, per germline. The CDR3 contains 11 residues. CDR3 in amino acids: CASSRGETQYF. CDR3 bases: TGTGCCAGCAGCCGGGGGGAGACCCAGTACTTC. The complete variable domain, with remaining parts taken from reference TRBV5-6 and TRBJ2-5, reads DAGVTQSPTHLIKTRGQQVTLRCSPKSGHDTVSWYQQALGQGPQFIFQYYEEEERQRGNFPDRFSGHQFPNYSSELNVNALLLGDSALYLCASSRGETQYFGPGTRLLVL.

The J gene is TRBJ1-1, the V gene TRBV6-5; TRBD1 matches 9 bases. J gave up 1 base and V 4 bases, and 7 bases lay outside the gene matches. The CDR3 totals 16 residues. Germline V lookup: CDR1 MNHEY, CDR2 SVGAGI. CDR3 coding DNA: TGTGCCAGCAGTTTAAACAGGGGGCGCAAGAACACTGAAGCTTTCTTT. This codes for CASSLNRGRKNTEAFF.

This clone was picked up one time. This rearrangement joins TRBV13 to TRBJ1-2; TRBD1 might be the D (6 bases). The CDR3 spans 15 residues. Germline CDR1 PRHDT, CDR2 FYEKMQ (reference sequence). V was cut by 6 bases and J by 7 bases, with 21 bases left in between. The CDR3 DNA sequence: TGTGCCAGCAGGCCCCCGGGACACCGTGAAGGTGGCTACACCTTC. It translates to CASRPPGHREGGYTF.

The chain employs TRBV5-1 and TRBJ2-3, with 7 bases identical to TRBD2. V lost 6 bases to trimming and J lost 0 bases; unmatched junction nucleotides: 10. The CDR3 consists of 16 residues. Germline CDR1 reads SGHRS; CDR2 reads YFSETQ. The CDR3 is CASKLWAGVSTDTQYF. Here the CDR3 DNA reads TGCGCCAGCAAGCTGTGGGCGGGGGTGAGCACAGATACGCAGTATTTT.

The gene calls are TRBV3-1 (or the pseudogene TRBV3-2) and TRBJ1-1; D is unresolved. The length of the CDR3 is 13 residues. The V gene's germline CDR1 is LGHDT and CDR2 YNNKEL (reference sequence). V gave up 6 bases and J gave up 3 bases, with 11 bases separating them. The CDR3 DNA is TGTGCCAGCAGTCCCCGGAGGGACACTGAAGCTTTCTTT. This gives the protein CASSPRRDTEAFF.

The chain employs TRBV28 and TRBJ2-1; 7 nucleotides align to TRBD2. V lost 7 bases and J lost 10; bases outside the gene matches: 7. The germline CDR1 and CDR2 sequences are MDHEN and SYDVKM. This CDR3 region has 12 residues. The CDR3 protein is CASTAGVREQFF. The CDR3 bases are TGTGCCAGCACCGCGGGGGTCCGGGAGCAGTTCTTC.

V and J are TRBV12-3 or TRBV12-4 and TRBJ2-3; TRBD1 is a possible D gene (5 bases). Deletions cut 6 bases from V and 4 bases from J, with 8 bases between. The CDR3 spans 12 residues. This chain's CDR3 is CASSRVADTQYF. CDR3 bases: TGTGCCAGCAGCAGGGTTGCAGATACGCAGTATTTT.

The chain has TRBV5-1 and TRBJ1-2, with 10 bases identical to TRBD1. This CDR3 comprises 13 residues. The junction had 6 bases not matched to a gene; V was cut back by 3 bases and J by 10 bases. Looked up from germline, CDR1 is SGHRS and CDR2 is YFSETQ. This CDR3 reads CASSWTGTGDYTF. The CDR3 DNA is TGCGCCAGCAGCTGGACCGGGACAGGGGACTACACCTTC.

The chain recombines TRBV11-1 with TRBJ1-1; possibly TRBD1 for D (6 bases). In germline, CDR1 is SGHAT, CDR2 FQDESV (reference sequence). The V and J ends lost 5 bases and 4 bases respectively, with 11 bases between them. This CDR3 comprises 13 residues. The CDR3 region has the DNA TGTGCCAGCAGCCGCACAGGGAGCACTGAAGCTTTCTTT. It specifies CASSRTGSTEAFF. The entire variable domain, with the rest obtained from reference TRBV11-1 and TRBJ1-1, is as follows: EAEVAQSPRYKITEKSQAVAFWCDPISGHATLYWYRQILGQGPELLVQFQDESVVDDSQLPKDRFSAERLKGVDSTLKIQPAELGDSAMYLCASSRTGSTEAFFGQGTRLTVV.

The chain couples TRBV11-2 to TRBJ2-4, with D tentatively TRBD2 (5 bases). V was trimmed by 0 bases and J by 0 bases, leaving 12 bases between them. The CDR3 contains 17 residues. The V gene's germline CDR1 is SGHAT and CDR2 FQNNGV. CDR3 loop: CASSLEGKAVAKNIQYF. In nucleotides, the CDR3 is TGTGCCAGCAGCTTAGAGGGAAAAGCGGTAGCCAAAAACATTCAGTACTTC.

The CDR3 is CASRAGKGWNSPLHF. For the CDR3, the DNA is TGTGCCAGCAGGGCAGGGAAGGGTTGGAATTCACCCCTCCACTTT. The chain is built from TRBV25-1 and TRBJ1-6; possibly TRBD1 for D (5 bases). The CDR3 is 15 amino acids. The V and J ends lost 6 bases and 7 bases respectively, with 16 bases between them. Looked up from germline, CDR1 is MGHDK and CDR2 is SYGVNS. The variable domain in full, completed from reference TRBV25-1 and TRBJ1-6, reads EADIYQTPRYLVIGTGKKITLECSQTMGHDKMYWYQQDPGMELHLIHYSYGVNSTEKGDLSSESTVSRIRTEHFPLTLESARPSHTSQYLCASRAGKGWNSPLHFGNGTRLTVT.

V and J are TRBV28 and TRBJ1-3, with TRBD1 as a possible D gene (5 bases). The V gene lost 5 bases and the J gene lost 0 bases, with 8 bases spanning the gap. Per the germline V gene, CDR1 is MDHEN and CDR2 is SYDVKM. CDR3 size: 14 residues. CDR3 in amino acids: CASSTGPSGNTIYF. The CDR3 DNA reads TGTGCCAGCAGTACAGGACCCTCTGGAAACACCATATATTTT.

The chain is built from TRBV5-1 and TRBJ1-5, with a tentative D call TRBD1 (6 bases). The CDR3 is made up of 14 amino acids. V was pared by 4 bases and J by 5 bases, with 13 bases between. Looked up from germline, CDR1 is SGHRS and CDR2 is YFSETQ. This chain's CDR3 is CASSPGRGDQPQHF. In nucleotides, the CDR3 is TGCGCCAGCAGCCCCGGGAGGGGGGATCAGCCCCAGCATTTT.

This chain connects TRBV5-4 to TRBJ2-3, with D possibly being TRBD2 (6 bases). This CDR3 region has 15 residues. Looked up from germline, CDR1 is SGHNT and CDR2 is YYREEE (reference sequence). V lost 0 bases to trimming and J lost 2 bases, with 10 bases between them. The CDR3 DNA reads as TGTGCCAGCAGCTTGGCGGGGGTGTACACAGATACGCAGTATTTT. Amino acid sequence: CASSLAGVYTDTQYF.

This clone showed up just once. At the DNA level, this CDR3 is encoded by other sequences in the same sample as well. This rearrangement joins TRBV2 to TRBJ2-3; unclear D gene. The V and J ends lost 4 bases and 1 base respectively, with 9 bases between them. Per germline, CDR1 SNHLY and CDR2 FYNNEI. The CDR3 spans 14 residues. The CDR3 sequence is CASSGRRGTDTQYF. CDR3 in DNA: TGTGCCAGCAGTGGCCGTCGGGGCACAGATACGCAGTATTTT.